The 5 T cell receptor beta chains below all came from one sample that was sequenced in a study of T cells in women clearing cervical HPV infection. Measured with immunoSEQ multiplex PCR; TCRdb has only the in-frame clones, and not every one. The table lists 45,000 to 50,000 clones. The sequencing input was blood buffy coat. These receptors originate from a woman aged 18-70 years with a cervical HPV16 infection that either progressed to CIN3+ or cleared (not recorded which).

A remark on this clone: The CDR3 end lies 3 residues beyond the end of the read and is filled in from the germline J gene. The V gene is TRBV11-1, the J gene TRBJ1-6, with TRBD1 matching 12 bases. The V segment lost 3 bases and the J segment 9 bases; nucleotides outside the gene matches: 3. The CDR3 has 15 amino acids. Germline values: CDR1 SGHAT, CDR2 FQDESV (reference sequence). The sequenced CDR3 bases are TGTGCCAGCAGCTTGGGACAGGGGGCGGTTTCACCC. Translation: CASSLGQGAVSP. In full, the CDR3 reads CASSLGQGAVSPLHF.

Comment on this clone: The observed sequence ends 3 residues before the CDR3 terminus, with the missing tail filled in from the germline J gene. V gene TRBV2 combines with J gene TRBJ1-2; TRBD1 is a possible D gene (5 bases). CDR1 SNHLY and CDR2 FYNNEI come from the germline V gene. Trimming took off 3 bases at V and 2 bases at J, with 16 bases between the two ends. The CDR3 has 16 amino acids. CDR3 DNA (partial): TGTGCCAGCAGTGATCTCTGGGTGCAGGGAAACTATGGC. It specifies CASSDLWVQGNYG. The whole CDR3 sequence is CASSDLWVQGNYGYTF.

Concerning this clone: The read finishes 3 residues shy of the CDR3 end, and the germline J gene is used to complete it. The gene calls are TRBV19 and TRBJ1-4; maybe TRBD1 (5 bases). This CDR3 has 14 amino acids. V was shortened by 11 bases and J by 4 bases, with 17 bases between the two germline ends. The germline V gene encodes CDR1 LNHDA and CDR2 SQIVND (reference sequence). The covered CDR3 bases are TGTGCCTCATCCTGGAGGGGAAATAATGAAAAA. It translates to CASSWRGNNEK. The whole CDR3 sequence reads CASSWRGNNEKLFF.

This CDR3 is CAWGTGGNEKLFF. The part of the CDR3 DNA that was read is TGTGCCTGGGGGACAGGTGGGAATGAAAAA. J is TRBJ1-4 and V is TRBV30, with TRBD1 matching 8 bases. Coverage ceases 3 residues before the CDR3 finishes, and the germline J gene fills in the end. Germline lookup yields CDR1 GTSNPN and CDR2 SVGIG (reference sequence). The CDR3 is 13 amino acids. With V trimmed by 5 bases and J by 5 bases, 4 bases remained unmatched.

CDR3 protein: CASSYQVLTGELFF. The covered CDR3 bases are TGTGCCAGCAGTTACCAGGTTCTCACCGGGGAG. The V gene is TRBV6-2 or TRBV6-3, the J gene TRBJ2-2; D remains ambiguous. The read terminates 3 residues before the CDR3 end, so the remaining end is supplied by the germline J gene. CDR1 and CDR2 from the germline V gene are MNHEY and SVGEGT. V lost 2 bases and J 4 bases, leaving 8 bases between the germline ends. CDR3 length equals 14 residues.